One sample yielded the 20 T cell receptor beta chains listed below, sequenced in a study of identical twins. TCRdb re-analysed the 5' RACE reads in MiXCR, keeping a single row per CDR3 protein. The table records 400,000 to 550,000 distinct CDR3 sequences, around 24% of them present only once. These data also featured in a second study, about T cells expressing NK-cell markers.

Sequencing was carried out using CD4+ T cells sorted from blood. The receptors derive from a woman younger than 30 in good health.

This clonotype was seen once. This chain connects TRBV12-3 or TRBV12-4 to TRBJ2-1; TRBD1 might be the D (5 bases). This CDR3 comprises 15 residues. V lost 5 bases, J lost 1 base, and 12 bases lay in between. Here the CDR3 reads CASSIRGGSYNEQFF. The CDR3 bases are TGTGCCAGCAGTATTAGGGGCGGATCCTACAATGAGCAGTTCTTC.

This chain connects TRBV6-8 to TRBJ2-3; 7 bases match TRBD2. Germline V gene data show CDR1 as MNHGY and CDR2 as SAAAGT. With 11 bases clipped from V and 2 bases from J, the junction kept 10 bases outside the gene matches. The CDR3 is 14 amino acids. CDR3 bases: TGTGCCCTGAGGGCTAGCGGCCTCACAGATACGCAGTATTTT. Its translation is CALRASGLTDTQYF.

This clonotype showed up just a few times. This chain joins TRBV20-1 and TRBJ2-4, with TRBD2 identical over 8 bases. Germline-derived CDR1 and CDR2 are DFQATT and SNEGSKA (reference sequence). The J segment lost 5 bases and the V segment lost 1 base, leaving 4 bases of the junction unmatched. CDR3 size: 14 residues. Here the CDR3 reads CSARASGGQNIQYF. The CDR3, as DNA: TGCAGTGCTAGAGCGAGCGGGGGACAAAACATTCAGTACTTC.

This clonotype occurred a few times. CDR3 sequence (DNA): TGTGCCAGCAGCTTTCAGGACCCAGATACGCAGTATTTT. Amino acid sequence: CASSFQDPDTQYF. This chain joins TRBV7-6 and TRBJ2-3; no clear D gene. CDR1 is SGHVS and CDR2 is FNYEAQ in the germline V gene. The CDR3 consists of 13 residues. The V gene lost 3 bases and the J gene lost 4 bases, with 8 bases spanning the gap.

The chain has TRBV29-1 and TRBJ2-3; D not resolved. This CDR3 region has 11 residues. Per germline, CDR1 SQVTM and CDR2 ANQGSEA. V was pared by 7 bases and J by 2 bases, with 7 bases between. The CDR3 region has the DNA TGCAGCGCTGCACTCACAGATACGCAGTATTTT. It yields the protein CSAALTDTQYF.

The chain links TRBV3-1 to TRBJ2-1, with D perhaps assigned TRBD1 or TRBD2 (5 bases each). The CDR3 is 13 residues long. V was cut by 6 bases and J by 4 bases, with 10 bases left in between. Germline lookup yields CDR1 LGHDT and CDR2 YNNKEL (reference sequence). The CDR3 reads CASSWGRYNEQFF. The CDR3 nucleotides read TGTGCCAGCAGTTGGGGACGATACAATGAGCAGTTCTTC.

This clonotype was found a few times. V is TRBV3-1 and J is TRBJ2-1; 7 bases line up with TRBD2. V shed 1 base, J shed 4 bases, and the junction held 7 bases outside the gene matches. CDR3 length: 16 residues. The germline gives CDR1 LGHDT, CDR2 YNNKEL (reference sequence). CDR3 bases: TGTGCCAGCAGCCAAGGGGGGGGAGTTTTGTACAATGAGCAGTTCTTC. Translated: CASSQGGGVLYNEQFF.

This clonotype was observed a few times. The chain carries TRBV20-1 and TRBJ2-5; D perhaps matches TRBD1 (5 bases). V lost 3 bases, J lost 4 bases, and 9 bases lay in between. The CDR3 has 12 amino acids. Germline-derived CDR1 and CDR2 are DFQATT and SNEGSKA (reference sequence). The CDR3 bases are TGCAGTGCTAGCAGGGCAAGAGAGACCCAGTACTTC. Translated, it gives CSASRARETQYF.

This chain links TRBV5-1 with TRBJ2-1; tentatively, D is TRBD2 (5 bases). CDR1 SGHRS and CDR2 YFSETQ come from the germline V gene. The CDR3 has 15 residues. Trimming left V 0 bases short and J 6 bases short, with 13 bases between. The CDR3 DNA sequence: TGCGCCAGCAGCTTGGGGGGAGCCCCGACCAATGAGCAGTTCTTC. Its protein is CASSLGGAPTNEQFF.

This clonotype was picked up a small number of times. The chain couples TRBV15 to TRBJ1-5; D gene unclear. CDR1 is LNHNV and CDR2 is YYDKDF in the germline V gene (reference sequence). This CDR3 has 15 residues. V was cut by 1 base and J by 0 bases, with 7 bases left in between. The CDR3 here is CATSRGGSSNQPQHF. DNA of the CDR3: TGTGCCACCAGCAGAGGAGGCAGTAGCAATCAGCCCCAGCATTTT.

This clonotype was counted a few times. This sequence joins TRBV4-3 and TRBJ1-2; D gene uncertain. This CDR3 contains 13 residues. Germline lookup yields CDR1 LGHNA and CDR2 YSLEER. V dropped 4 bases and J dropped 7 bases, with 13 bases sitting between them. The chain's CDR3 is CASSLTLPGGYTF. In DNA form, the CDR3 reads TGCGCCAGCAGCCTCACTCTCCCGGGTGGCTACACCTTC.

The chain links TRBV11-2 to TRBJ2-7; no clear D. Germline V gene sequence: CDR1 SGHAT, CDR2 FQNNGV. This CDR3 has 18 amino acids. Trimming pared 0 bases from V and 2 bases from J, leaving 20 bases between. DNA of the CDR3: TGTGCCAGCAGCTTAGAGGGTGGTGTGCTGGTGCGACCCTACGAGCAGTACTTC. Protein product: CASSLEGGVLVRPYEQYF.

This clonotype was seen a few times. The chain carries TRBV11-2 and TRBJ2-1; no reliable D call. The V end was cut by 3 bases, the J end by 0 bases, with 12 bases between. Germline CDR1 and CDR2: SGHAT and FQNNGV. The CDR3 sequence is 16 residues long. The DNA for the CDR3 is TGTGCCAGCAGCTTGCAAGTCTGGCCCTCCTACAATGAGCAGTTCTTC. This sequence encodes CASSLQVWPSYNEQFF.

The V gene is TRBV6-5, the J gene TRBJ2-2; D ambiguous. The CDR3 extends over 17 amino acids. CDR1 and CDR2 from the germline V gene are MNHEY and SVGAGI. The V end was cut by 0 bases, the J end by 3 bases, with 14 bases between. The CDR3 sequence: CASSYSTEIRDTGELFF. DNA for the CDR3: TGTGCCAGCAGTTACTCGACGGAAATAAGGGACACCGGGGAGCTGTTTTTT.

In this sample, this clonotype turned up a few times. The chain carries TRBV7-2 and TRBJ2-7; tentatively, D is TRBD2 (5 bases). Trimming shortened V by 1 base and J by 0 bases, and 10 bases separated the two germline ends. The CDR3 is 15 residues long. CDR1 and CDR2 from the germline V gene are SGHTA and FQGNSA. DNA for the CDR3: TGTGCCAGCAGCTTAGGGGGAGAAAGCTCCTACGAGCAGTACTTC. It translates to CASSLGGESSYEQYF. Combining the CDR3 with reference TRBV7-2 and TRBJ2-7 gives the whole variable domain GAGVSQSPSNKVTEKGKDVELRCDPISGHTALYWYRQSLGQGLEFLIYFQGNSAPDKSGLPSDRFSAERTGGSVSTLTIQRTQQEDSAVYLCASSLGGESSYEQYFGPGTRLTVT.

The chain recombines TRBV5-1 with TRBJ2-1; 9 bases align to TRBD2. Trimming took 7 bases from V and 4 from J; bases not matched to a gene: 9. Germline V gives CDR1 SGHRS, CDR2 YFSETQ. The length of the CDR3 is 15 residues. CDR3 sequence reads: CASGSSGTSYNEQFF. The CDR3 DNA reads TGCGCCAGCGGTTCTAGCGGGACATCGTACAATGAGCAGTTCTTC.

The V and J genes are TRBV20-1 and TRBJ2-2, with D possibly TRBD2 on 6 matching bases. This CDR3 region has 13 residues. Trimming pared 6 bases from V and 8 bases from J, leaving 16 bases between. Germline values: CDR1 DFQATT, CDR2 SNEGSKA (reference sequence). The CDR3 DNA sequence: TGCAGTGCGAGGGACTGGGAGTGGGGGGAGCTGTTTTTT. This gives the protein CSARDWEWGELFF.

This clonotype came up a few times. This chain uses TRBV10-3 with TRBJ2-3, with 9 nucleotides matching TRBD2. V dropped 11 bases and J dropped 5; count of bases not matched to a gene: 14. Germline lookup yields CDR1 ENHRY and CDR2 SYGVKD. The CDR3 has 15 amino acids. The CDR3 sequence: CASRAGGRGRDTQYF. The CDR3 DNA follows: TGTGCCTCTCGAGCGGGAGGAAGGGGAAGAGATACGCAGTATTTT.

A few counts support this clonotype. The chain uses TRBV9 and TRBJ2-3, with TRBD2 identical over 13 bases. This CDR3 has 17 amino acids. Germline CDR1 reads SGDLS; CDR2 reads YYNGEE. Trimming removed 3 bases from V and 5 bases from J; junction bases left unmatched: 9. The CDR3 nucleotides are TGTGCCAGCAGCGGACGGATAACTAGCGGGAGGGGAGATACGCAGTATTTT. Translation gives CASSGRITSGRGDTQYF.

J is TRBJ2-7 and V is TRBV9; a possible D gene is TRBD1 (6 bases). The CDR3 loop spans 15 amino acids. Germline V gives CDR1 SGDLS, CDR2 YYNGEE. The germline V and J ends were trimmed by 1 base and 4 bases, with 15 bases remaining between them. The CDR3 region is CASSVSHATGYEQYF. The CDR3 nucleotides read TGTGCCAGCAGCGTATCCCACGCCACAGGGTACGAGCAGTACTTC.